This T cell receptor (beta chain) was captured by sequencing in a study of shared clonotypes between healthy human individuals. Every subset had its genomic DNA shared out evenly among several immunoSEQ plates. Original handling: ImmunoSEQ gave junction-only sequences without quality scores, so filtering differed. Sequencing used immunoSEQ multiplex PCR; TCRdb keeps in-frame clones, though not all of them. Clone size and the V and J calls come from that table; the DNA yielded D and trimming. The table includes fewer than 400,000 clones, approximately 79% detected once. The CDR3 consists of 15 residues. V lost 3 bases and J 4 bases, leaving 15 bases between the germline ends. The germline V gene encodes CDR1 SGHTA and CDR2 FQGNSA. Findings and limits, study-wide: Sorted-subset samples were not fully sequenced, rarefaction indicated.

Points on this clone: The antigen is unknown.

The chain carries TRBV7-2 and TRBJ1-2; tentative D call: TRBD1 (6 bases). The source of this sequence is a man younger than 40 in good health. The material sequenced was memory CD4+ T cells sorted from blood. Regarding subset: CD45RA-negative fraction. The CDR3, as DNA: TGTGCCAGCAGCTTCACGAGACAGGACTCCTATGGCTACACCTTC. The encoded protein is CASSFTRQDSYGYTF. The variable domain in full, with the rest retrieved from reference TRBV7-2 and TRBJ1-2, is GAGVSQSPSNKVTEKGKDVELRCDPISGHTALYWYRQSLGQGLEFLIYFQGNSAPDKSGLPSDRFSAERTGGSVSTLTIQRTQQEDSAVYLCASSFTRQDSYGYTFGSGTRLTVV.